These T cell receptor beta chains were read from a single sample in a study of shared clonotypes between healthy human individuals. TCRdb's table, derived via immunoSEQ multiplex PCR, lists solely in-frame clones and lacks some. The sample lists about 2.4 million clones, approximately 93% occurring once. Sequences were obtained from naive CD4+ T cells from PBMCs. These TCRs come from a man aged 18 to 30 in good health. Some clones in this sample may be carry-over from other donors' samples. The CDR3 runs from the conserved cysteine through the conserved F or W. The D gene is left open where the match is weak. Only part of the rows carry a size: once, few, many, or a class if the clone is expanded.

V	D	size	J	DNA	CDR3
TRBV4-1	TRBD1	NA	TRBJ1-5	TGCGCCAGCAGCCAAGGAAGGATTGACAGGGATCAGCCCCAGCATTTT	CASSQGRIDRDQPQHF
TRBV5-1	NA	NA	TRBJ2-1	TGCGCCAGCAGCTTGGCGGAGGGGGCTCAGCAGTTCTTC	CASSLAEGAQQFF
TRBV9	TRBD2	NA	TRBJ2-3	TGTGCCAGCAGCACCGGGACTAGCGTACCAGATACGCAGTATTTT	CASSTGTSVPDTQYF
TRBV19	NA	NA	TRBJ2-5	TGTGCCAGTAGTATCAGGGAGCAAGAGACCCAGTACTTC	CASSIREQETQYF
TRBV28	NA	NA	TRBJ2-7	TGTGCCAGCAGTTTCGAGTTTAAACGGAACACCTACGAGCAGTACTTC	CASSFEFKRNTYEQYF
TRBV5-1	TRBD2	NA	TRBJ2-3	TGCGCCAGCAGCTTCGCCGGGACTAGCGTGTCAGATACGCAGTATTTT	CASSFAGTSVSDTQYF
TRBV7-2	NA	NA	TRBJ2-7	TGTGCCAGCAGCTTGTTGGAGGGGGCCTGGTACGAGCAGTACTTC	CASSLLEGAWYEQYF
TRBV18	NA	NA	TRBJ2-1	TGTGCCAGCTCACCCGACTGGAGCTCCTACAATGAGCAGTTCTTC	CASSPDWSSYNEQFF
TRBV5-1	NA	NA	TRBJ2-3	TGCGCCACCGCGACAGGAGGGCTGGGATCAGATACGCAGTATTTT	CATATGGLGSDTQYF
TRBV18	NA	NA	TRBJ1-1	TGTGCCAGCTCACTAACGACAGAGAACACTGAAGCTTTCTTT	CASSLTTENTEAFF
TRBV2	NA	NA	TRBJ2-3	TGTGCCAGCAGAGAGGGCCCAGGGACAAGGGGAGATACGCAGTATTTT	CASREGPGTRGDTQYF
TRBV6-6	TRBD1	NA	TRBJ2-5	TGTGCCAGCAGTTACGGCGCAGGGGGAAGGGAGACCCAGTACTTC	CASSYGAGGRETQYF
TRBV14	NA	NA	TRBJ1-2	TGTGCCAGCAGCCAAAGTGACTACTATGGCTACACCTTC	CASSQSDYYGYTF
TRBV5-1	TRBD1	NA	TRBJ1-6	TGCGCCAGCAGACCCGGACAGGGGTTCAATTCACCCCTCCACTTT	CASRPGQGFNSPLHF
TRBV5-5	TRBD2	NA	TRBJ2-7	TGTGCCAGCAGCACCGGGACTAGCGGGAGGGCCGGCTTGGGAGAGCAGTACTTC	CASSTGTSGRAGLGEQYF
TRBV6-5	NA	NA	TRBJ1-6	TGTGCCAGCAGTTACTCGAGACACCTTTTAACACCCCTCCACTTT	CASSYSRHLLTPLHF
TRBV5-5	NA	NA	TRBJ2-7	TGTGCCCGCCCGAGGAGGAGTTGCAACGAGCAGTACTTC	CARPRRSCNEQYF
TRBV27	NA	NA	TRBJ2-7	TGTGCCAGCAGTTTCCGCCCCGGGACGTCGGGGGCTTACGAGCAGTACTTC	CASSFRPGTSGAYEQYF
TRBV18	NA	NA	TRBJ2-7	TGTGCCAGCTCACCAGTAACCCGGGGCTACGAGCAGTACTTC	CASSPVTRGYEQYF
TRBV19	NA	NA	TRBJ1-5	TGTGCCAGTAGTATGGTGGGAGGCCAGCCCCAGCATTTT	CASSMVGGQPQHF
TRBV7-8	TRBD1	NA	TRBJ2-7	TGTGCCAGCAGCTTAGTCCGAACCCCGGGACAGGAGAGCCGCTACGAGCAGTACTTC	CASSLVRTPGQESRYEQYF
TRBV27	TRBD1	NA	TRBJ1-1	TGTGCCAGCCGAGGGGGCCGGGATGGATGGACTGAAGCTTTCTTT	CASRGGRDGWTEAFF
TRBV11-3	NA	NA	TRBJ2-1	TGTGCCAGCAGCTGGACAGCCCACAATGAGCAGTTCTTC	CASSWTAHNEQFF
TRBV5-6	NA	NA	TRBJ1-1	TGTGCCAGCGATCTTTGGGCCCTCCGAACAATCACTGAAGCTTTCTTT	CASDLWALRTITEAFF
TRBV28	NA	NA	TRBJ1-1	TGTGCCAGCAGTTCCGGGACACTAGACACTGAAGCTTTCTTT	CASSSGTLDTEAFF
TRBV15	TRBD1	NA	TRBJ1-5	TGTGCCACCAGCAGAGTCGGTTTTGTAGGACAGGGAACTTCAATTAGCAATCAGCCCCAGCATTTT	CATSRVGFVGQGTSISNQPQHF
TRBV18	NA	NA	TRBJ1-4	TGTGCCAGCTCACCACTTGCAGGGACTAATGAAAAACTGTTTTTT	CASSPLAGTNEKLFF
TRBV7-2	NA	NA	TRBJ2-1	TGTGCCAGCAGCTTCCCCCCCAGGGGAGGGAACAATGAGCAGTTCTTC	CASSFPPRGGNNEQFF
TRBV4-3	NA	NA	TRBJ2-1	TGCGCCAGCAGCTCCCACCGACTCAATGAGCAGTTCTTC	CASSSHRLNEQFF
TRBV29-1	TRBD2	NA	TRBJ2-1	TGCAGCGTAAGAAGGACTAGCGGGATCTACAATGAGCAGTTCTTC	CSVRRTSGIYNEQFF
TRBV30	NA	NA	TRBJ2-3	TGTGCCTGGAGCGACCATAGAGCGAAGTACCCAGATACGCAGTATTTT	CAWSDHRAKYPDTQYF
TRBV5-1	NA	few	TRBJ1-5	TGCGCCAGCAGCTTGGAGGGGGGACAGCCCCAGCATTTT	CASSLEGGQPQHF
TRBV6-4	NA	NA	TRBJ2-2	TGTGCCAGCAGAGTCCAGGGGGGTGCAACCGGGGAGCTGTTTTTT	CASRVQGGATGELFF